This T cell receptor (beta chain) was identified in a study of OX40 agonist ivuxolimab in advanced cancers. Study-wide background: Ivuxolimab is a fully human IgG2 antibody that activates OX40 (CD134). Every 2 weeks, patients received ivuxolimab intravenously, dosed at 0.01 to 10 mg/kg. Patients achieving partial responses numbered three: one hepatocellular carcinoma case and two cutaneous melanoma cases.

The CDR3 spans 14 residues. Germline V gives CDR1 ENHRY, CDR2 SYGVKD. V lost 4 bases to trimming and J lost 10 bases, with 17 bases between them. Only in-frame clones appear in the TCRdb table, and some are missing; sequencing was by immunoSEQ multiplex PCR. Of 84,000 or so clones listed, 80% to 95% were seen once; the top ten hold more than 0.35%. The chain uses TRBV10-3 and TRBJ2-1; D may be TRBD1 or TRBD2 (5 bases each). This receptor was obtained from an adult with an advanced solid tumor such as melanoma, head and neck, liver or kidney cancer. The sample in question was CD4+ or CD8+ T cells sorted from blood, obtained in a trial of the OX40 agonist ivuxolimab. CDR3 loop: CAISGGRSGEEQFF. CDR3 DNA: TGTGCCATCAGTGGGGGACGGTCCGGGGAGGAGCAGTTCTTC.